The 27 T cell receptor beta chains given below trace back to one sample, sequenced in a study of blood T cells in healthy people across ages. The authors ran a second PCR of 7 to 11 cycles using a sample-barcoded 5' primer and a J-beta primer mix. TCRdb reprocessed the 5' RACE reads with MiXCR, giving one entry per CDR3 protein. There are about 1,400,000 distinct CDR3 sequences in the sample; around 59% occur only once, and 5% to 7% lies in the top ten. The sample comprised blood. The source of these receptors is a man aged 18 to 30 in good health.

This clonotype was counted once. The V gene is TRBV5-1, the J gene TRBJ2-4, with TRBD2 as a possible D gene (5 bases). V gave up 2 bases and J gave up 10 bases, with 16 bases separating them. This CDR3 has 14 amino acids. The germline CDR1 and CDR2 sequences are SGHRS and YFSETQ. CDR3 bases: TGCGCCAGCAGCTTAAGGACGGGAACAACGATTCAGTACTTC. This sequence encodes CASSLRTGTTIQYF.

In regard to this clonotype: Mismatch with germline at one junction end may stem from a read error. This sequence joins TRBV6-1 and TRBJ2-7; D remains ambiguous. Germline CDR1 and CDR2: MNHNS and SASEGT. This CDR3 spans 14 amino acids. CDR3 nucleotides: TGTGCCAGCAGGGAAGGACGGATAAACTACGAGCAGTACTTC. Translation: CASREGRINYEQYF.

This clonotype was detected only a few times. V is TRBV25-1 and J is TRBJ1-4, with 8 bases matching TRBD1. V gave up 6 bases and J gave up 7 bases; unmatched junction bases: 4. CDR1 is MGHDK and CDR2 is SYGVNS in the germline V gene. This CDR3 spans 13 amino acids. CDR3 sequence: CASRTGGGEKLFF. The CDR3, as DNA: TGTGCCAGCAGAACAGGGGGTGGTGAAAAACTGTTTTTT.

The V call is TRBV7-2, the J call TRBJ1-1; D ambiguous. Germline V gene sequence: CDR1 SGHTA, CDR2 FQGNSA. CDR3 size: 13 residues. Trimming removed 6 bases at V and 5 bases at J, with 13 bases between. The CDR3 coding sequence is TGTGCCAGCAGAATTGGGTGGAAAACTGAAGCTTTCTTT. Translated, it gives CASRIGWKTEAFF.

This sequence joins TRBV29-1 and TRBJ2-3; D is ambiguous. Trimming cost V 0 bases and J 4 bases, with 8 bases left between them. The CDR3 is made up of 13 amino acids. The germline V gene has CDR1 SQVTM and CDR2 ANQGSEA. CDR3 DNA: TGCAGCGTTGAAGATCAATTATCAGATACGCAGTATTTT. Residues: CSVEDQLSDTQYF.

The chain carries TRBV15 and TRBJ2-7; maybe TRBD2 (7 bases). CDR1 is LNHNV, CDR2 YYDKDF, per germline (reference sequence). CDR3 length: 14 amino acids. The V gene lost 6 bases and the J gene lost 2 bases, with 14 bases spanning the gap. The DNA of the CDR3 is TGTGCCACCAGAGTTGGAGGGGGGGCCTACGAGCAGTACTTC. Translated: CATRVGGGAYEQYF.

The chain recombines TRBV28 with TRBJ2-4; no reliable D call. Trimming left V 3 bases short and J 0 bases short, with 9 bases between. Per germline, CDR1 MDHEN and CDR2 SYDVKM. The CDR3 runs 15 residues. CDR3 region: CASSLGRLAKNIQYF. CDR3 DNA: TGTGCCAGCAGTTTGGGCAGACTAGCCAAAAACATTCAGTACTTC.

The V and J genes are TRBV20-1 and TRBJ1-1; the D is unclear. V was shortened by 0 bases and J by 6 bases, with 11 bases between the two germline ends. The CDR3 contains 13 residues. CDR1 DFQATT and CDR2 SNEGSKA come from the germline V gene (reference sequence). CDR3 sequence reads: CSARDPRWAEAFF. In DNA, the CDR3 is TGCAGTGCTAGAGATCCCAGGTGGGCTGAAGCTTTCTTT.

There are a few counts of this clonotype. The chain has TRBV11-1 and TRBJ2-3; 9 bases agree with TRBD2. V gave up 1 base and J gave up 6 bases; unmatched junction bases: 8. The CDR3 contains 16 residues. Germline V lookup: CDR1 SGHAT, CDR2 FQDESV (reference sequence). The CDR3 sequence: CASSLGSGTSSDTQYF. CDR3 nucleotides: TGTGCCAGCAGCTTAGGTTCGGGGACTAGCAGCGATACGCAGTATTTT.

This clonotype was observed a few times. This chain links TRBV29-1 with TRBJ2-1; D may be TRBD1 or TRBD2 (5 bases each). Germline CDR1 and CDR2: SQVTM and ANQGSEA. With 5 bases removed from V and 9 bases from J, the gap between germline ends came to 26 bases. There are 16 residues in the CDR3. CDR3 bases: TGCAGCGTTCAGGAGGTCCCGGGACGTTCATGGGGTGAGCAGTTCTTC. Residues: CSVQEVPGRSWGEQFF.

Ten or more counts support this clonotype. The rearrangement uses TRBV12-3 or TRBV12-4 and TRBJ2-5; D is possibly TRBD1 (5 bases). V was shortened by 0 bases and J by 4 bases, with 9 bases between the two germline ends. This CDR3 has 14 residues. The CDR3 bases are TGTGCCAGCAGTTTAGCGCTAGGGGTAGAGACCCAGTACTTC. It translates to CASSLALGVETQYF.

CDR3 residues: CSVVRPDYNEQFF. The CDR3 region has the DNA TGCAGCGTTGTCAGGCCAGATTACAATGAGCAGTTCTTC. J is TRBJ2-1 and V is TRBV29-1, with D hard to call. V dropped 4 bases and J dropped 4 bases, with 11 bases sitting between them. CDR1 and CDR2 from the germline V gene are SQVTM and ANQGSEA. CDR3 length: 13 amino acids.

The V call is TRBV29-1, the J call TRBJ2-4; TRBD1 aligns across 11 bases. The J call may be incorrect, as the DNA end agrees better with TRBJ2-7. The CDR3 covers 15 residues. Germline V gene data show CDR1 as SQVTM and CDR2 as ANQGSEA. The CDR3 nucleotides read TGCAGCGTTGTGGCAGGGGGACAGGGGGCCTACGAGCAGTACTTC. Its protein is CSVVAGGQGAYEQYF.

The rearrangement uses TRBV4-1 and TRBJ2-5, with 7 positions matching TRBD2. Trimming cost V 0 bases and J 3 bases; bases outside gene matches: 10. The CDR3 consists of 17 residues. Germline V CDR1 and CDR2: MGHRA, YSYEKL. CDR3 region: CASSQDLASGGKETQYF. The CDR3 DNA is TGCGCCAGCAGCCAAGATCTGGCTAGCGGTGGTAAAGAGACCCAGTACTTC.

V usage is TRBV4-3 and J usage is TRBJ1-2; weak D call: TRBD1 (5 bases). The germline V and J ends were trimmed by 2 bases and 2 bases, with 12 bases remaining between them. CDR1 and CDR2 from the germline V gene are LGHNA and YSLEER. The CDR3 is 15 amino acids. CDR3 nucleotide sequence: TGCGCCAGCAGCCAAACCCCCAAGGGGAACTATGGCTACACCTTC. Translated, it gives CASSQTPKGNYGYTF.

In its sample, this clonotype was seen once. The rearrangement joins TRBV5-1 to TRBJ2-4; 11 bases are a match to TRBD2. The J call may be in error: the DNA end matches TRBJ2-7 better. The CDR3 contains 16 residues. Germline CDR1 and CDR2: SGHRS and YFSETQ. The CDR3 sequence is CASTFLAGGQFYEQYF. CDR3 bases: TGCGCCAGCACATTTCTAGCGGGAGGACAATTCTACGAGCAGTACTTC.

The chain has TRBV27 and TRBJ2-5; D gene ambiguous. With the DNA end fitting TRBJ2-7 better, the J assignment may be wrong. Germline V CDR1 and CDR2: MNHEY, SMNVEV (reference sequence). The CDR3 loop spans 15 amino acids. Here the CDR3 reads CASSAKLISSYEQYF. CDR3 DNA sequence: TGTGCCAGCAGTGCCAAGCTGATCTCCTCCTACGAGCAGTACTTC.

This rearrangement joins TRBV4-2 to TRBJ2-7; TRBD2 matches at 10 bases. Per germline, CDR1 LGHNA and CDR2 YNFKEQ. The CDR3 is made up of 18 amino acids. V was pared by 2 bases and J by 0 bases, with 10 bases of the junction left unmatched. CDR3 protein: CASSQRLAGEASSYEQYF. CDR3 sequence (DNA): TGTGCCAGCAGCCAAAGGCTAGCGGGAGAAGCAAGCTCCTACGAGCAGTACTTC.

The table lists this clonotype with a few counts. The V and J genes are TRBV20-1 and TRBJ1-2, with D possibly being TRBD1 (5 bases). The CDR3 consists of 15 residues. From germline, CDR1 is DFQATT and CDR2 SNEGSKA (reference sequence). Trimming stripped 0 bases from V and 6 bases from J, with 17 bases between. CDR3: CSARDPGDVVDGYTF. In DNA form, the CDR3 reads TGCAGTGCTAGAGATCCGGGGGACGTGGTGGATGGCTACACCTTC.

The CDR3 DNA is TGTGCCAGCAGTGTATCAGGGACCGAAAAACTGTTTTTT. As protein: CASSVSGTEKLFF. The chain employs TRBV25-1 and TRBJ1-4; TRBD1 might be the D (5 bases). CDR1 is MGHDK and CDR2 is SYGVNS in the germline V gene. The length of the CDR3 is 13 residues. V lost 4 bases to trimming and J lost 8 bases, with 11 bases between them.

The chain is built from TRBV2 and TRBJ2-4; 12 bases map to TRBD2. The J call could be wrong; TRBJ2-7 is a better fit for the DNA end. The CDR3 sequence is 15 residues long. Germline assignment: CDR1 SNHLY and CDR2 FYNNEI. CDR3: CASGWGLAGPYEQYF. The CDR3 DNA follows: TGTGCCAGCGGTTGGGGACTAGCGGGCCCCTACGAGCAGTACTTC.

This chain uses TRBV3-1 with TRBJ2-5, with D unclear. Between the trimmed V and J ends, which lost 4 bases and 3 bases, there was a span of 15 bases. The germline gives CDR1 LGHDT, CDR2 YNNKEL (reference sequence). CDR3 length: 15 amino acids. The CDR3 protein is CASSPLAVDKETQYF. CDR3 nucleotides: TGTGCCAGCAGCCCCCTCGCGGTAGATAAAGAGACCCAGTACTTC.

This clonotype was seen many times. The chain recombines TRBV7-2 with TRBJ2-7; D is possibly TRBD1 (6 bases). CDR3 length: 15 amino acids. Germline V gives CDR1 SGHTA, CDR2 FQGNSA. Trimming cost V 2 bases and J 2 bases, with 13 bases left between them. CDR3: CASSLPQGLAYEQYF. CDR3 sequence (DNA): TGTGCCAGCAGCTTACCTCAGGGGCTCGCCTACGAGCAGTACTTC. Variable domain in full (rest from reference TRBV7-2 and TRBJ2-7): GAGVSQSPSNKVTEKGKDVELRCDPISGHTALYWYRQSLGQGLEFLIYFQGNSAPDKSGLPSDRFSAERTGGSVSTLTIQRTQQEDSAVYLCASSLPQGLAYEQYFGPGTRLTVT.

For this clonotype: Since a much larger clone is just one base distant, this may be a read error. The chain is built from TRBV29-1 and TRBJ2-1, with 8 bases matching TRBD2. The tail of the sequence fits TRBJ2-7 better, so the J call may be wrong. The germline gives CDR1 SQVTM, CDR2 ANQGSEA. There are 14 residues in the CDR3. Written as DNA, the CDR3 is TGCAGCGTTAGCGGGAGTTCCACCTACAATGAGCAGTACTTC. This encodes CSVSGSSTYNEQYF.

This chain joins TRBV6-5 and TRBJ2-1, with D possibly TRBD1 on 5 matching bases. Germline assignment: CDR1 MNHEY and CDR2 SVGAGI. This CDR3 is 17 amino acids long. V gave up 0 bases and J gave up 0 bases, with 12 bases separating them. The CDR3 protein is CASSYSSGAPSYNEQFF. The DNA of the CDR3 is TGTGCCAGCAGTTACTCGAGTGGGGCCCCCTCCTACAATGAGCAGTTCTTC.

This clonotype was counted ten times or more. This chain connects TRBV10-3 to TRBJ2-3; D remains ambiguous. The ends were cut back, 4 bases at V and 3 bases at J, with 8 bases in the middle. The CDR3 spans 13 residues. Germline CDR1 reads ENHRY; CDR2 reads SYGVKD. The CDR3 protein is CAISVVGTDTQYF. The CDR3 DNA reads TGTGCCATCAGTGTGGTGGGGACAGATACGCAGTATTTT.

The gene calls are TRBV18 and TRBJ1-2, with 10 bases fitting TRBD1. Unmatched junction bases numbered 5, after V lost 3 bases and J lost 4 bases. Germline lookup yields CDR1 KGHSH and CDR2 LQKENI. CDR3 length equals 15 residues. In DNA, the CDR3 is TGTGCCAGCTCACCCCCGACAGGGGGCATCTATGGCTACACCTTC. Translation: CASSPPTGGIYGYTF.